Given below is one T cell receptor (beta chain) in context. The target of this receptor is not known. No much larger clone exists at a distance of one base, and base qualities are not known. No immune events, such as infections, were documented for the healthy donors during the collection period. Blood repertoires from healthy donors were used as a training cohort for calibrating time-dependent variance in a beta-binomial model of differential abundance of T-cell clones. The training cohort was composed of roughly 10 healthy donors, 3 female and 7 male. Donor ages ranged from roughly 25 to 65 years, with an average of about 41 years. Whole blood, obtained from a commercial supplier, was collected from each healthy donor at three time points spaced roughly 2 weeks apart. For immunosequencing, genomic DNA was extracted from unsorted whole blood. Looking up the germline V gene (reference sequence) yields CDR1 LNHNV and CDR2 YYDKDF. V and J are truncated by 3 bases and 0 bases respectively, leaving an intervening sequence of 11 bases. The CDR3 holds 15 amino acids from the cysteine to the phenylalanine. The sequence is cut down to CDR3 DNA, 45 bases in frame from base 1.

This sample is part of a study of identifying expanded T cells in peripheral blood (dated by TCRdb to the late 2010s). Study-level background: Separate aliquots of the same genomic DNA pool were sequenced to produce technical replicates, and four replicates were compared in pairs. Broader findings and caveats from the paper: It was expected by the authors that biological variance in healthy repertoires might increase further over much longer intervals, such as months to years. The binomial model flagged around 1.2 differentially abundant clones between technical replicates, compared with approximately 16 over around two weeks and 19 over around four weeks. Variance in clone template counts between approximately two-week samples significantly increased with total template count across all healthy donors. Across all healthy-donor time intervals, the beta-binomial model significantly cut both the number of clones called differentially abundant and the false-positive rate.

The immunoSEQ Assay, which uses bias-controlled multiplex PCR amplification of genomic DNA, was used to profile TCRbeta CDR3 regions. In the authors' own workflow: The absolute abundance of each unique TCRbeta CDR3 region was quantified after sequences were collapsed and filtered. Differential abundance was tested with a binomial (Fisher-equivalent) model and with a beta-binomial model adding time-dependent variance fitted from healthy donors. Any clone with fewer than 5 combined templates was excluded, and a clone was called differentially abundant if its Benjamini-Hochberg FDR was below 0.01. In the beta-binomial model, variance was expressed as a function of the total template count across the two samples, in the form v = (b*log(k)+a)^2. As stored in TCRdb, this immuneACCESS dataset retains in-frame rearrangements with V and J assigned. A fraction of the clones does not appear; measured against another copy, unresolved V genes explain less than half of the discrepancy, and the remainder lacks a known reason. V and J calls and clone size follow that table, whereas D and trimming were derived from the DNA. In all, the sample holds approximately 79,000 clones, and 75% to 90% of those were seen once. The ten largest clonotypes hold more than 2.5% of the sample.

This TCR was recovered from a person aged 18 to 69 in good health. Sequencing was done on a sample of blood. The chain is assembled from TRBV15 and TRBJ1-2; the D gene assignment is ambiguous. Read as DNA, the sequence is TGTGCCACCAGCAGTGATCAGAATACTAACTATGGCTACACCTTC. Its protein is CATSSDQNTNYGYTF.